These T cell receptor beta chains were read from a single sample in a study of shared T cell receptors in the human thymus. This table comes from immunoSEQ multiplex PCR, and its TCRdb copy is limited to in-frame clones, with some not included. Seen here are about 710,000 clones, around 87% observed once, and the top ten hold 0.0094%. In addition, the sample was reused for a study of human thymus T cells.

Sequencing was performed on thymocytes. These receptors were taken from a boy less than two years old with a congenital heart defect. Both conserved end residues are part of each CDR3. D genes are given only for firm matches. Size tells how often a clone was seen (once, few, many) or the class of an expanded clone, and some rows leave it out.

-	TRBV25-1	TRBJ2-7	-	TGTGCCAGCAGTGAGGGCCCTTTCCCCGAGCAGTACTTC	CASSEGPFPEQYF
once	TRBV11-2	TRBJ2-5	TRBD2	TGTGCCAGCAGCTTAGGGCTAGCGGGACCAGAGACCCAGTACTTC	CASSLGLAGPETQYF
-	TRBV27	TRBJ1-1	TRBD1	TGTGCCAGCAGGGATACAGGGGGCAGGAACACTGAAGCTTTCTTT	CASRDTGGRNTEAFF
once	TRBV19	TRBJ1-4	-	TGTGCCAGTAGTATAGTATCGCCAGGGGTGCCCGCAACTAATGAAAAACTGTTTTTT	CASSIVSPGVPATNEKLFF
-	TRBV7-6	TRBJ1-2	TRBD1	TGTGCCAGCAGCCCTGCGGACAGGGGGCATTACTATGGCTACACCTTC	CASSPADRGHYYGYTF
-	TRBV14	TRBJ1-6	-	TGTGCCAGCAGCCGAGGGGCGGGAAATTCACCCCTCCACTTT	CASSRGAGNSPLHF
-	TRBV28	TRBJ1-5	TRBD1	TGTGCCAGCAGTGGGGACAGGGTTCATCAGCCCCAGCATTTT	CASSGDRVHQPQHF
-	TRBV5-1	TRBJ2-1	-	TGCGCCAGCAGCCAAATCAGAGGGTCTGCTGAGCAGTTCTTC	CASSQIRGSAEQFF
-	TRBV19	TRBJ1-5	-	TGTGCCAGTAGTATAAGGCTACCTGTGGGACACCAATTCAATCAGCCCCAGCATTTT	CASSIRLPVGHQFNQPQHF
-	TRBV6-5	TRBJ1-4	TRBD1	TGTGCCAGCAGCTCCGGACAGGGGGATGAAAAACTGTTTTTT	CASSSGQGDEKLFF
-	TRBV7-6	TRBJ1-5	-	TGTGCCAGCAGCCTTGGACATCCCTACTATTTTTCCGGCCAGCCCCAGCATTTT	CASSLGHPYYFSGQPQHF
-	TRBV7-8	TRBJ2-5	-	TGTGCCAGCAGCTTCTATTCCCAAGAGCCCCAGTACTTC	CASSFYSQEPQYF
once	TRBV7-8	TRBJ2-1	-	TGTGCCAGCAGCCGCCCTAGCTTCAACTTCTACAATGAGCAGTTCTTC	CASSRPSFNFYNEQFF
-	TRBV5-6	TRBJ1-2	TRBD1	TGTGCCAGCAGCTCGGGACAGGGGCGAGTGATTAGCTATGGCTACACCTTC	CASSSGQGRVISYGYTF
-	TRBV9	TRBJ2-3	TRBD2	TGTGCCAGCAGCGTGACTAGCGGGGGGGATGGAGATACGCAGTATTTT	CASSVTSGGDGDTQYF
-	TRBV19	TRBJ2-3	-	TGTGCCAGTAGTATTGGAGGGAGAGCAACAGATACGCAGTATTTT	CASSIGGRATDTQYF
-	TRBV5-6	TRBJ1-1	TRBD1	TGTGCCAGCAGCTCCGTGACAGGGGTTGCCACTGAAGCTTTCTTT	CASSSVTGVATEAFF
-	TRBV15	TRBJ2-2	TRBD1	TGTGCCACCAGCAGGTGGGACAGGGGGGGGGAGCTGTTTTTT	CATSRWDRGGELFF
-	TRBV19	TRBJ2-7	TRBD1	TGTGCCAGTAGTAAAGGGGAGACAGGGGCCGACGAGCAGTACTTC	CASSKGETGADEQYF
-	TRBV4-3	TRBJ1-3	-	TGCGCCAGCAGCCAAGATCTTAAGGACAGACACCCGCTCTCTGGAAACACCATATATTTT	CASSQDLKDRHPLSGNTIYF
-	TRBV28	TRBJ1-1	-	TGTGCCAGCAGATACCCAGGGGTAGGTGAAGCTTTCTTT	CASRYPGVGEAFF
-	TRBV7-9	TRBJ2-7	-	TGTGCCAGCGGGGGGGCGCGGGTCTACGAGCAGTACTTC	CASGGARVYEQYF
-	TRBV15	TRBJ2-5	-	TGTGCCACCAGCGGAAGACAGCGCCAAGAGACCCAGTACTTC	CATSGRQRQETQYF
-	TRBV4-3	TRBJ1-4	-	TGCGCCAGCAGCCAAAAAACACTCCCCGTACAGGCTAATGAAAAACTGTTTTTT	CASSQKTLPVQANEKLFF
-	TRBV4-1	TRBJ2-7	-	TGCGCCAGCAGCCAAGATGGGCGGGACAGAGAGCAGTACTTC	CASSQDGRDREQYF
-	TRBV5-6	TRBJ2-7	TRBD2	TGTGCCAGCAGCCATTATCGAACTAGCGGACGCTACGAGCAGTACTTC	CASSHYRTSGRYEQYF
-	TRBV5-6	TRBJ2-5	TRBD1	TGTGCCAGCAGCCCGCTCGGACAGGGAGTAGAGACCCAGTACTTC	CASSPLGQGVETQYF
-	TRBV27	TRBJ2-3	TRBD2	TGTGCCAGCAGTCTTATAGCGGGGGGAGCTGATACGCAGTATTTT	CASSLIAGGADTQYF
-	TRBV7-2	TRBJ2-7	TRBD1	TGTGCCAGCAGCTTATTACAGGGGGACTACGAGCAGTACTTC	CASSLLQGDYEQYF
-	TRBV10-3	TRBJ2-1	TRBD2	TGTGCCATCAGTGAGCGCCTACTTAGCGGGGGGACCGATTTCACTTTGAGCTCCTACAATGAGCAGTTCTTC	CAISERLLSGGTDFTLSSYNEQFF
once	TRBV19	TRBJ2-6	-	TGTGCCAGTAGTATACACAGGTCTGGGGCCAACGTCCTGACTTTC	CASSIHRSGANVLTF
-	TRBV5-1	TRBJ2-2	-	TGCGCCAGCAGCTACAGGGTACCCGACCCCTCCGGGGAGCTGTTTTTT	CASSYRVPDPSGELFF
once	TRBV7-8	TRBJ2-1	TRBD2	TGTGCCAGCAGACCGGGGACCGGGGTAGCGGGACCCCGGAGCTCCTACAATGAGCAGTTCTTC	CASRPGTGVAGPRSSYNEQFF
-	TRBV5-4	TRBJ2-7	-	TGTGCCAGCAGCTTGGTAGGTGGGGCCGGGCAGTACTTC	CASSLVGGAGQYF
-	TRBV28	TRBJ1-1	-	TGTGCCAGCAGTAAAATGACAGACACAGCGCTAGAACACACTGAAGCTTTCTTT	CASSKMTDTALEHTEAFF
-	TRBV4-1	TRBJ2-1	TRBD2	TGCGCCAGCAGCCAGGTGACTAGCGGGTACAATGAGCAGTTCTTC	CASSQVTSGYNEQFF
-	TRBV28	TRBJ2-4	-	TGTGCCAGCAGTTTATCCGAGATAGCCAAAAACATTCAGTACTTC	CASSLSEIAKNIQYF
-	TRBV28	TRBJ1-1	-	TGTGCCAGCAGTGTCCGACTCAGGGTTTGGAACACTGAAGCTTTCTTT	CASSVRLRVWNTEAFF
few	TRBV30	TRBJ2-1	TRBD2	TGTGCCTGGAGTCTAGCGGGAAGGGCCTACAATGAGCAGTTCTTC	CAWSLAGRAYNEQFF
-	TRBV10-3	TRBJ1-3	TRBD1	TGTGCCGTCCGTACAGGGGTGAACACCATATATTTT	CAVRTGVNTIYF
-	TRBV15	TRBJ2-2	TRBD1	TGTGCCACCAGCGGGGGACAGGGGGCCTCCGGGGAGCTGTTTTTT	CATSGGQGASGELFF
once	TRBV28	TRBJ2-1	TRBD2	TGTGCCAGCAGCCTTCAGACTAGCGGGAGAGGGAATGAGCAGTTCTTC	CASSLQTSGRGNEQFF
-	TRBV6-1	TRBJ2-7	-	TGTGCCAGCAGTGAAACAGACGAGCAGTACTTC	CASSETDEQYF
-	TRBV29-1	TRBJ2-2	TRBD1	TGCAGCGTTGATGACAGGGTAAGGAACACCGGGGAGCTGTTTTTT	CSVDDRVRNTGELFF
-	TRBV6-1	TRBJ1-5	-	TGTGCCAGCAGTGAAGACGTAGGTCGTCTCTCGGGTCAGCCCCAGCATTTT	CASSEDVGRLSGQPQHF
-	TRBV5-1	TRBJ2-3	TRBD1	TGCGCCAGCAGCTTAGGGACAGCTAGCACAGATACGCAGTATTTT	CASSLGTASTDTQYF